This TCR beta chain comes out of a study of T cell responses to AZD1222 COVID-19 vaccine. Study-wide results and caveats: Regions left unmutated in variants are reportedly the target of nearly half of spike-specific TCRs.

On this clone itself: Antigen: not known.

The CDR3 loop spans 11 amino acids. Germline V gene sequence: CDR1 SGHTA, CDR2 FQGNSA. Trimming left V 4 bases short and J 2 bases short, with 3 bases between. This table comes from immunoSEQ multiplex PCR, and its TCRdb copy is limited to in-frame clones, with some not included. The repertoire includes around 120,000 clones, 92% of them detected once, and about 1.1% sits in the top ten. This TCR was recovered from an adult who received the AZD1222 COVID-19 vaccine. This chain connects TRBV7-2 to TRBJ2-7, with no clear D. The specimen comprised peripheral blood, sampled 28 days after the second AZD1222 dose. The CDR3 protein is CASSSPYEQYF. DNA of the CDR3: TGTGCCAGCAGCTCGCCCTACGAGCAGTACTTC.